This T cell receptor beta chain originates from a study of T-cell reconstitution after alpha-beta-depleted transplantation in children. CDR3 length: 14 residues. Unmatched junction bases numbered 4, after V lost 4 bases and J lost 3 bases. Germline V CDR1 and CDR2: SGHTA, FQGNSA. The authors prepared the TCRbeta library with unique molecular identifiers. TCRdb itself ran the PCR reads through MiXCR, one entry per CDR3 protein. The sample lists roughly 350,000 distinct CDR3 sequences, under 13% seen once, with 2.4% in the top ten. Source: PBMCs from the stem cell graft donor, taken from the stem cell graft. The sequence was obtained from a human donor who donated a stem cell graft to a child with acute lymphoblastic leukemia. The V and J genes are TRBV7-2 and TRBJ2-7, with 9 bases aligning to TRBD2. The CDR3 spells CASSSGLALYEQYF. CDR3 coding DNA: TGTGCCAGCAGCTCTGGACTAGCGCTCTACGAGCAGTACTTC.